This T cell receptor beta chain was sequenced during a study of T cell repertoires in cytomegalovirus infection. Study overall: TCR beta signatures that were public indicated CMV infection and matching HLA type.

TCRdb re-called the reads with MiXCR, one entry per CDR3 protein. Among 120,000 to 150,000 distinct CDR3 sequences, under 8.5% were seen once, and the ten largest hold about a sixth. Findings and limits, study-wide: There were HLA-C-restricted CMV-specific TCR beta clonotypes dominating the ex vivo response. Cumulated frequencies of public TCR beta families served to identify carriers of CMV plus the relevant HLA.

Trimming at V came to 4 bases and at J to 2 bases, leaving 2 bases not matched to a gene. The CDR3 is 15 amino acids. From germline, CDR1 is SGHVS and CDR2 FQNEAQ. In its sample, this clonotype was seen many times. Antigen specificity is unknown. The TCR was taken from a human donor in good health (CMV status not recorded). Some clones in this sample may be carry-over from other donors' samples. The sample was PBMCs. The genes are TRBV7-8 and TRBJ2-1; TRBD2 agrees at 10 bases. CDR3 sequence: CASSSAGGPYNEQFF. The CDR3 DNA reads TGTGCCAGCAGCTCAGCGGGGGGGCCCTACAATGAGCAGTTCTTC.